These T cell receptor beta chains were read from a single sample in a study of T cell responses to AZD1222 COVID-19 vaccine. Sequencing was performed with immunoSEQ multiplex PCR; in TCRdb, only in-frame clones are kept and a portion is missing. The sample records some 180,000 clones, more than 80% being singletons. The sample consisted of peripheral blood, taken on day 0 of AZD1222 vaccination. All receptors derive from an adult in good health. The conserved cysteine and the conserved F or W are not part of the CDR3 here. Fields, in order: V gene, CDR3 protein.

V: TRBV6-4
CDR3: ASSPGGRDGYT

V: TRBV7-3
CDR3: ASSSGLAGGVRLNIQY

V: TRBV19
CDR3: ASTTGALSNTIY

V: TRBV6-2/TRBV6-3
CDR3: ASSYGRQDVQAIFGYT

V: TRBV30
CDR3: AWSARGTMNTEAF

V: TRBV6-5
CDR3: ASKDLWGNSPLH

V: TRBV2
CDR3: ASSERGYEQY

V: TRBV2
CDR3: ASSEGPRRRTDTQY

V: TRBV27
CDR3: ASSSGQGRESGNTIY

V: TRBV5-5
CDR3: ASSFLAGGPYEQY

V: TRBV19
CDR3: ASTGARNTGELF

V: TRBV6-5
CDR3: ASRTGGSDEQF

V: TRBV5-1
CDR3: ASSPGTSGGPNTDTQY

V: TRBV2
CDR3: ASFPGASYEQY

V: TRBV6-1
CDR3: ASSESPQINQPQH

V: TRBV20-1
CDR3: SASMGGRTRTEAF

V: TRBV30
CDR3: ALLSSGNTIY

V: TRBV28
CDR3: ASSGTLAGRETQY

V: TRBV5-1
CDR3: ASGEQGTPEAF

V: TRBV5-6
CDR3: ASSLWGSDTEAF

V: TRBV6-2/TRBV6-3
CDR3: ASSYRELGSTGELF

V: TRBV6-2/TRBV6-3
CDR3: ASSSGETSGNTIY

V: TRBV30
CDR3: AWTTGVYEQY

V: TRBV19
CDR3: ATRPSGLGGEEAF

V: TRBV27
CDR3: ASCLLGEGNEQF

V: TRBV12-5
CDR3: ASGWGQGGAETQY

V: TRBV27
CDR3: ASSSGGPYNEQF

V: TRBV13
CDR3: ASSLGGTGSYEQY

V: TRBV7-2
CDR3: ASSLDATQPQH